This TCR beta chain was recovered during a study of T cell changes during pregnancy in multiple sclerosis. With 7 bases removed from V and 1 base from J, the gap between germline ends came to 13 bases. Germline V CDR1 and CDR2: LNHDA, SQIVND (reference sequence). The CDR3 runs to 15 residues. The repertoire was sequenced with immunoSEQ multiplex PCR; TCRdb's copy has only in-frame clones and lacks some. The sample yields approximately 21,000 clones, roughly nine tenths seen once. The chain is built from TRBV19 and TRBJ2-2, with D uncertain. Sequences were derived from CD8+ T cells from peripheral blood mononuclear cells, sampled after pregnancy. This clonotype was obtained from a female donor in good health, enrolled as a control in a pregnancy study. CDR3 coding DNA: TGTGCCAGTACCTCCCTTGGCAGGAACACCGGGGAGCTGTTTTTT. Its protein product is CASTSLGRNTGELFF.